The T cell receptor beta chain described here comes from a study of T cell responses to AZD1222 COVID-19 vaccine. This CDR3 has 13 residues. Trimming took off 4 bases at V and 1 base at J, with 7 bases between the two ends. CDR1 SQVTM and CDR2 ANQGSEA come from the germline V gene. This clone was detected once. Its antigen is unknown. Broader study findings: There were mostly white British donors and more females than males, and clonal diversity was possibly underestimated. Repertoire collection took place solely once the T cell response had peaked. Two AZD1222 doses significantly raised spike-specific TCR breadth and depth over controls. Reportedly, close to half of spike-specific TCRs are directed against unmutated variant regions.

Profiled with immunoSEQ multiplex PCR; TCRdb holds only in-frame clones, not every one. The table has around 140,000 clones, about 92% seen once. This chain connects TRBV29-1 to TRBJ2-2, with D perhaps given as TRBD1 or TRBD2 (5 bases each). Sequenced material: peripheral blood, taken after recovery from COVID-19. The sequence was obtained from an adult who had recovered from COVID-19. CDR3 sequence (DNA): TGCAGCGTTGGAGGGGAGAACACCGGGGAGCTGTTTTTT. Encoded protein: CSVGGENTGELFF.